The rows below give T cell receptor beta chains drawn from one sample of a study of T cell changes during pregnancy in multiple sclerosis. Here immunoSEQ multiplex PCR was the method, and the copy in TCRdb shows in-frame clones only, minus some. The table has 70,000 to 95,000 clones, approximately 94% seen once. The source material was peripheral blood, sampled in the third trimester of pregnancy. Receptors were obtained from a female donor with multiple sclerosis, enrolled in a pregnancy study. The CDR3 runs from the conserved cysteine through the conserved F or W. The D gene is left open where the match is weak. Clone size is stated in some rows and not others, as once, few, many or a class when expanded.

v_call	cdr3_length	j_call	clone_size	d_call	cdr3_nt	cdr3_aa
TRBV6-1	15	TRBJ2-2	NA	TRBD1	TGTGCCAGCCCAGAGGGGACAGCGAACACCGGGGAGCTGTTTTTT	CASPEGTANTGELFF
TRBV10-3	16	TRBJ1-5	NA	NA	TGTGCCATCAGTGAGTCGCTCGGAGATCTGTTTCAGCCCCAGCATTTT	CAISESLGDLFQPQHF
TRBV2	11	TRBJ1-2	NA	NA	TGTGCCAGCAGTGAGACAGGTGGCTACACCTTC	CASSETGGYTF
TRBV5-6	14	TRBJ2-3	NA	NA	TGTGCCAGCAGCCTAGTTAGGCGGACAGATACGCAGTATTTT	CASSLVRRTDTQYF
TRBV18	18	TRBJ2-3	NA	NA	TGTGCCAGCTCACCACCTGGATTAGTTGGGGCGGCAGAAGATACGCAGTATTTT	CASSPPGLVGAAEDTQYF
TRBV6-5	14	TRBJ1-2	NA	TRBD1	TGTGCCAGCAGAATGACAGGGGGAAACTATGGCTACACCTTC	CASRMTGGNYGYTF
TRBV4-2	18	TRBJ2-6	NA	NA	TGTGCCAGCAGCCAAGGAGTAGGCCCTAGCTCTGGGGCCAACGTCCTGACTTTC	CASSQGVGPSSGANVLTF
TRBV28	14	TRBJ2-1	NA	NA	TGTGCCAGCAGTTTTGAGGATGTCTACAATGAGCAGTTCTTC	CASSFEDVYNEQFF
TRBV28	15	TRBJ1-1	NA	NA	TGTGCCACCTCGAAGCGGGGGGCCGCGAACACTGAAGCTTTCTTT	CATSKRGAANTEAFF
TRBV7-2	14	TRBJ1-1	NA	TRBD1	TGTGCCAGCAGCCCACAGGGGGGGACCACTGAAGCTTTCTTT	CASSPQGGTTEAFF
TRBV6-5	13	TRBJ2-3	once	NA	TGTGCCAGCAGTAGGGGACTCTCAGATACGCAGTATTTT	CASSRGLSDTQYF
TRBV4-2	14	TRBJ2-1	NA	NA	TGTGCCAGCAGCCAAGATAGAGGCTACAATGAGCAGTTCTTC	CASSQDRGYNEQFF
TRBV18	15	TRBJ2-7	NA	TRBD2	TGTGCCAGCTCTCCGACTAGCGGGAGACCCTACGAGCAGTACTTC	CASSPTSGRPYEQYF
TRBV6-6	12	TRBJ2-7	NA	NA	TGTGCCAGCAGTCACCCCCTAGAGAAGCAGTACTTC	CASSHPLEKQYF
TRBV28	15	TRBJ2-1	once	TRBD2	TGTGCCAGCAGGCAGACTAGCGGGAGGGTCTATGAGCAGTTCTTC	CASRQTSGRVYEQFF
TRBV2	14	TRBJ1-3	NA	NA	TGTGCCAGCAGTGAAGATATCTCTGGAAACACCATATATTTT	CASSEDISGNTIYF
TRBV4-1	14	TRBJ2-5	NA	NA	TGCGCCAGCAGCCAGCCCACAGGGTGGGAGACCCAGTACTTC	CASSQPTGWETQYF
TRBV19	15	TRBJ1-5	NA	NA	TGTGCCAGTAGTATAAGCAGGGTCGCAGGTCAGCCCCAGCATTTT	CASSISRVAGQPQHF
TRBV7-2	18	TRBJ1-1	NA	NA	TGTGCCAGCAGCTCCTTACCACAGGGTACCTGGATTGGCAGTGAAGCTTTCTTT	CASSSLPQGTWIGSEAFF
TRBV2	11	TRBJ1-1	few	NA	TGTGCCAGCAATATGAACACTGAAGCTTTCTTT	CASNMNTEAFF
TRBV5-1	13	TRBJ2-2	NA	NA	TGCGCCAGCAGCTTACAGCTCACCGGGGAGCTGTTTTTT	CASSLQLTGELFF
TRBV27	14	TRBJ2-7	NA	TRBD2	TGTGCCAGCAGTTTATGGGGGGGTTTAGACGAGCAGTACTTC	CASSLWGGLDEQYF
TRBV7-2	14	TRBJ1-1	NA	NA	TGTGCCAGCAGCTGGGGCCACATGAACACTGAAGCTTTCTTT	CASSWGHMNTEAFF
TRBV2	16	TRBJ2-1	NA	NA	TGTGCCAGCAGTGAGTCTGGCACGGGAAGGGACAATGAGCAGTTCTTC	CASSESGTGRDNEQFF
TRBV6-6	14	TRBJ2-1	NA	TRBD1	TGTGCCAGCAGTTACGAGGGGGCGACGGATGAGCAGTTCTTC	CASSYEGATDEQFF
TRBV6-5	16	TRBJ1-1	NA	TRBD1	TGTGCCAGCAGTTACTTCCCCGGGACAGACGACACTGAAGCTTTCTTT	CASSYFPGTDDTEAFF
TRBV29-1	12	TRBJ2-1	once	NA	TGCAGCGTTAGACTTAGATACAATGAGCAGTTCTTC	CSVRLRYNEQFF
TRBV5-1	17	TRBJ2-3	NA	TRBD2	TGCGCCAGCAGCTTGGGGACTAGCGGTTACCAGGGGGATACGCAGTATTTT	CASSLGTSGYQGDTQYF
TRBV9	16	TRBJ2-3	NA	NA	TGTGCCAGCAGCGTCCTACAGGGGAGGAGCACAGATACGCAGTATTTT	CASSVLQGRSTDTQYF
TRBV27	13	TRBJ1-2	once	NA	TGTGCCAGCAGTTTACGTCAGAACTATGGCTACACCTTC	CASSLRQNYGYTF
TRBV27	13	TRBJ1-5	NA	NA	TGTGCCAGCAGTTCTTATAGCAATCAGCCCCAGCATTTT	CASSSYSNQPQHF
TRBV11-3	13	TRBJ1-1	NA	NA	TGTGCCAGCAGCTTATTGGGGCACACTGAAGCTTTCTTT	CASSLLGHTEAFF
TRBV2	14	TRBJ2-5	NA	NA	TGTGCCAGCAGATTACAGGGAACTCAAGAGACCCAGTACTTC	CASRLQGTQETQYF
TRBV27	13	TRBJ2-7	NA	NA	TGTGCCAGCAGTCTTTCAGGGTCCAACGAGCAGTACTTC	CASSLSGSNEQYF
TRBV5-1	14	TRBJ2-7	NA	TRBD2	TGCGCCAGCAGCTCTAGCGGGAGTATGGGCGAGCAGTACTTC	CASSSSGSMGEQYF
TRBV15	13	TRBJ2-5	NA	NA	TGTGCCACCAGCAGAAGGAGCCTAGAGACCCAGTACTTC	CATSRRSLETQYF
TRBV19	13	TRBJ2-1	NA	NA	TGTGCCAGTAGTATAGATCCACCGGGTGAGCAGTTCTTC	CASSIDPPGEQFF
TRBV19	16	TRBJ2-1	once	TRBD2	TGTGCCAGTAGTGATGGGACTAGCGGTTCCTACAATGAGCAGTTCTTC	CASSDGTSGSYNEQFF
TRBV28	15	TRBJ1-4	NA	TRBD1	TGTGCCAGCAGTTTCCAGGGGGCTAGTAATGAAAAACTGTTTTTT	CASSFQGASNEKLFF
TRBV7-2	14	TRBJ1-5	NA	TRBD1	TGTGCCAGCAGCCTAGGACAGGGCAGTCAGCCCCAGCATTTT	CASSLGQGSQPQHF
TRBV19	11	TRBJ2-7	NA	NA	TGTGCCAGTAGTCACAGATCCGAGCAGTACTTC	CASSHRSEQYF
TRBV6-1	11	TRBJ1-1	NA	NA	TGTGCCAGCGAAACACACACTGAAGCTTTCTTT	CASETHTEAFF
TRBV6-5	14	TRBJ2-1	NA	TRBD1	TGTGCCAGCAGTTACGGCCAGGGGGACAATGAGCAGTTCTTC	CASSYGQGDNEQFF
TRBV27	18	TRBJ2-5	NA	TRBD1	TGTGCCAGCAGTTTTACAGGGGGCGCAGGGGGGTACCAAGAGACCCAGTACTTC	CASSFTGGAGGYQETQYF
TRBV25-1	14	TRBJ2-3	NA	NA	TGTGCCAGCAGTGAACGGCAGGGCACAGATACGCAGTATTTT	CASSERQGTDTQYF
TRBV11-3	16	TRBJ2-7	NA	TRBD2	TGTGCCAGCAGCTCCGGGGGGGGAGAGGCTCCGGGTGAGCAGTACTTC	CASSSGGGEAPGEQYF
TRBV5-4	15	TRBJ1-1	NA	NA	TGTGCCAGCAGCCCGTGGGGGGGGGCGAACACTGAAGCTTTCTTT	CASSPWGGANTEAFF
TRBV13	13	TRBJ2-7	NA	NA	TGTGCCAGCAGCCCACTCCCTGCCTACGAGCAGTACTTC	CASSPLPAYEQYF
TRBV27	16	TRBJ1-2	NA	TRBD1	TGTGCCAGCAGTCCAGTACAGGGGAGAAGTAGCTATGGCTACACCTTC	CASSPVQGRSSYGYTF
TRBV27	14	TRBJ2-7	NA	TRBD2	TGTGCCAGCACCGCTAGCGGGGGCTCCTACGAGCAGTACTTC	CASTASGGSYEQYF
TRBV28	13	TRBJ1-5	NA	NA	TGTGCCAGCAGTCCCCCGACAGCCCAGCCCCAGCATTTT	CASSPPTAQPQHF
TRBV19	13	TRBJ2-3	once	TRBD2	TGTGCCAGTAGTCCTCTTTTGGGAGGGACGCAGTATTTT	CASSPLLGGTQYF
TRBV6-4	14	TRBJ1-1	NA	NA	TGTGCCAGCAGTGTGGAGGTACACTCGGGGGAAGCTTTCTTT	CASSVEVHSGEAFF
TRBV7-8	16	TRBJ2-1	NA	TRBD1	TGTGCCAGCAGCACAAGAGCGGACAGGGCCTACAATGAGCAGTTCTTC	CASSTRADRAYNEQFF
TRBV15	15	TRBJ2-7	NA	NA	TGTGCCACCAGCAGGAACAGGGACGTGGTTAACGAGCAGTACTTC	CATSRNRDVVNEQYF
TRBV2	13	TRBJ2-4	NA	NA	TGTGCCAGCAGTGACACCCCGAGGCACATTCAGTACTTC	CASSDTPRHIQYF
TRBV7-9	14	TRBJ2-2	NA	NA	TGTGCCAGCAGCCCCAGTGGTGATCCGCGGGAGCTGTTTTTT	CASSPSGDPRELFF
TRBV6-6	13	TRBJ2-2	NA	NA	TGTGCCAGCACCAGGGGGGAGTCCGGGGAGCTGTTTTTT	CASTRGESGELFF
TRBV27	12	TRBJ2-3	NA	NA	TGTGCCAGCAGTTTCCCCAGAGATACGCAGTATTTT	CASSFPRDTQYF